This TCR beta chain was profiled in a study of CD8+CD57+ T cells in acquired aplastic anemia. This clonotype showed up just once. Its target is unknown. CDR3 length equals 15 residues. Germline V lookup: CDR1 SGHAT, CDR2 FQNNGV. Trimming pared 5 bases from V and 4 bases from J, leaving 15 bases between. Patients chosen for sequencing had shown CD8+CD57+ cell expansion by flow cytometry. Study results and limitations: The CD8+ Simpson's diversity of patients and controls was not significantly different.

Researchers used genomic DNA as the template to profile TCR beta VDJ and CDR3. A single record per CDR3 protein comes from TCRdb applying MiXCR to the reads. The table has approximately 180,000 distinct CDR3 sequences, less than 50% seen once; the top ten hold about 1.7%. The sequenced sample consisted of sorted CD4+, CD8+, or CD8+CD57+ T cells (not recorded which) from PBMCs. The receptor's source is a human donor with aplastic anemia. This sequence joins TRBV11-2 and TRBJ2-1; D is possibly TRBD1 (6 bases). The CDR3 nucleotides are TGTGCCAGCAGCACACTGGGGGCCGCGTACAATGAGCAGTTCTTC. It codes for CASSTLGAAYNEQFF.